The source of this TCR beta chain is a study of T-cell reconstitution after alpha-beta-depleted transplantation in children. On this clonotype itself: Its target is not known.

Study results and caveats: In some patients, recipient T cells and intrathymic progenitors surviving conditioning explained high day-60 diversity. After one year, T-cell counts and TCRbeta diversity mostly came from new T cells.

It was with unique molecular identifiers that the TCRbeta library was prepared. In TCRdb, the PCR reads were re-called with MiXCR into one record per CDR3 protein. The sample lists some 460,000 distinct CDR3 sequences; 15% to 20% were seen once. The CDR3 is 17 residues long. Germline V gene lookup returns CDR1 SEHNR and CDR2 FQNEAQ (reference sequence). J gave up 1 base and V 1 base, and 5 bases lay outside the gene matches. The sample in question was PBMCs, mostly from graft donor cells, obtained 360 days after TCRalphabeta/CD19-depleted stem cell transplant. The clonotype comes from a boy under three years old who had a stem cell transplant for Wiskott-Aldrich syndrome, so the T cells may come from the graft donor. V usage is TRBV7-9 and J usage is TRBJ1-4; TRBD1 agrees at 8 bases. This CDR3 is CASSLVQGARTNEKLFF. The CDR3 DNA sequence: TGTGCCAGCAGCTTAGTCCAGGGGGCGAGAACTAATGAAAAACTGTTTTTT.